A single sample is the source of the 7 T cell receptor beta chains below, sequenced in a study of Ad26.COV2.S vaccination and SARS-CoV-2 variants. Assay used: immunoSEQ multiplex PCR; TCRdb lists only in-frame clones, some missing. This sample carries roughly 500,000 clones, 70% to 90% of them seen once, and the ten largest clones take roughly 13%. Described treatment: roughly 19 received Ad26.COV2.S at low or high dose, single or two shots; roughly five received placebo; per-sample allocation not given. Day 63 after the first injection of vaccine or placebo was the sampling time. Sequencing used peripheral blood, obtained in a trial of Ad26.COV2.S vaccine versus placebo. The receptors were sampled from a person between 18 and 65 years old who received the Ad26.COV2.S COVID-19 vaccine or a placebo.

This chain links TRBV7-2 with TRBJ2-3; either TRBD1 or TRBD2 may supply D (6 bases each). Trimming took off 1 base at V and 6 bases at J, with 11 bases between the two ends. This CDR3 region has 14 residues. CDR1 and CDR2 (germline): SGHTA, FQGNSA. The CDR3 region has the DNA TGTGCCAGCAGCTTAGTCGTCGGGGGCGATACGCAGTATTTT. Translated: CASSLVVGGDTQYF.

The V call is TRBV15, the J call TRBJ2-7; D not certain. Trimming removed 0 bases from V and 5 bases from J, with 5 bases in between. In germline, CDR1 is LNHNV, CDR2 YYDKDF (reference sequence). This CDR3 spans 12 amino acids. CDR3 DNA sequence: TGTGCCACCAGCAGAGATCCTAACGAGCAGTACTTC. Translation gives CATSRDPNEQYF.

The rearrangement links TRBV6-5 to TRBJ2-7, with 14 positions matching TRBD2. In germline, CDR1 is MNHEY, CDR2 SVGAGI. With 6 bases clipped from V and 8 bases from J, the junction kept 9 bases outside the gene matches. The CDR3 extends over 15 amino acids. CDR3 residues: CASRQTGTSGSKQYF. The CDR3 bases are TGTGCCAGCAGGCAGACCGGGACTAGCGGGAGTAAGCAGTACTTC.

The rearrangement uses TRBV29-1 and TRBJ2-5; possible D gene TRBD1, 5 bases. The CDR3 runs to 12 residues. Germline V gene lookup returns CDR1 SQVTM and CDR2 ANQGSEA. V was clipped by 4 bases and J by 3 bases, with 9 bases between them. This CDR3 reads CSVAGWEETQYF. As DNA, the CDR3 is TGCAGCGTTGCAGGGTGGGAAGAGACCCAGTACTTC.

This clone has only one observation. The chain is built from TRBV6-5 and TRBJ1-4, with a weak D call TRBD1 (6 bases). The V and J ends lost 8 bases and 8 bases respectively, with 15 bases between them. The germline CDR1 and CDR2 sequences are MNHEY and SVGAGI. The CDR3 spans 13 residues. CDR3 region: CASVGGLGEKLFF. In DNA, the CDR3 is TGTGCCAGCGTTGGGGGCTTAGGAGAAAAACTGTTTTTT.

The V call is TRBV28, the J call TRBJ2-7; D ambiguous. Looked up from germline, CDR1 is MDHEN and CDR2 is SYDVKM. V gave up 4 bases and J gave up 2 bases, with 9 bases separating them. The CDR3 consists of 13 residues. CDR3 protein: CASSSLPAYEQYF. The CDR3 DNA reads TGTGCCAGCAGTTCCCTACCGGCCTACGAGCAGTACTTC.

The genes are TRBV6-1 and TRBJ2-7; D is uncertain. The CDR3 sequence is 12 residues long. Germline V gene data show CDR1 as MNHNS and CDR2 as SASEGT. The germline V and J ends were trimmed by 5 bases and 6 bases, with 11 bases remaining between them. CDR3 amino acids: CASSYPGFEQYF. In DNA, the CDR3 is TGTGCCAGCAGTTATCCGGGTTTCGAGCAGTACTTC.